This T cell receptor beta chain was captured in a study of blood T cell repertoires in COVID-19. The overall study: The study drew acute and convalescent COVID-19 samples from the United States, Italy and Spain.

Germline V gene data show CDR1 as SGHTA and CDR2 as FQGNSA. J lost 7 bases, V lost 2 bases, and 8 bases had no gene match. The CDR3 spans 17 residues. Profiling relied on immunoSEQ multiplex PCR, and the TCRdb table lists in-frame clones only, not all of them. Of approximately 350,000 clones in the sample, roughly 89% are singletons; the top ten hold around 3.5%. Sequencing input: peripheral blood. The sequence derives from a woman between 18 and 29 years old who had recovered from COVID-19. The rearrangement joins TRBV7-2 to TRBJ2-1; TRBD2 matches at 13 bases. CDR3 nucleotides: TGTGCCAGCAGCTTATCCACCGGACTAGCGGGAGCAAATGAGCAGTTCTTC. Translated, it gives CASSLSTGLAGANEQFF.